These 27 T cell receptor beta chains were sequenced from one sample in a study of T cell changes during pregnancy in multiple sclerosis (dated by TCRdb to between 2017 and 2020). Libraries were constructed by the immunoSEQ multiplex PCR assay. Held by TCRdb, this immuneACCESS table contains in-frame sequences only and omits some clones. Under half of the omission traces to an unresolved V gene where checked; the cause of the rest is unknown. This sample gives about 100,000 clones in total; approximately 89% of them show up just once. Clones ranked in the top ten supply 3.5% of the sample. The sample here was peripheral blood, taken after pregnancy. The receptors were gathered from a female donor with multiple sclerosis, enrolled in a pregnancy study.

The count of this clone is one. V usage is TRBV5-8 and J usage is TRBJ1-1; D remains ambiguous. CDR3 length: 15 amino acids. Trimming took off 1 base at V and 0 bases at J, with 10 bases between the two ends. Germline V lookup: CDR1 SGHTS, CDR2 YDEGEE. CDR3 residues: CASSLYAGVNTEAFF. As DNA, the CDR3 is TGTGCCAGCAGCTTGTACGCCGGTGTGAACACTGAAGCTTTCTTT.

This chain connects TRBV7-8 to TRBJ2-1; 7 positions agree with TRBD1. The germline V gene has CDR1 SGHVS and CDR2 FQNEAQ. This CDR3 spans 15 amino acids. Germline trimming cut 5 bases from V and 5 bases from J; bases unmatched to any gene: 9. CDR3: CASSLGDSNNNEQFF. The CDR3 nucleotides are TGTGCCAGCAGCCTGGGGGACAGCAATAACAATGAGCAGTTCTTC.

This chain connects TRBV7-9 to TRBJ1-1; 7 bases map to TRBD1. This CDR3 has 15 amino acids. The V gene's germline CDR1 is SEHNR and CDR2 FQNEAQ (reference sequence). J gave up 11 bases and V 5 bases, and 17 bases lay outside the gene matches. CDR3 region: CASSNLQGRPPGAFF. The CDR3 DNA reads TGTGCCAGCAGCAATCTACAGGGGAGGCCGCCCGGGGCTTTCTTT.

The rearrangement links TRBV5-6 to TRBJ2-7, with TRBD1 matching 8 bases. This CDR3 is 19 amino acids long. The germline V gene encodes CDR1 SGHDT and CDR2 YYEEEE. V lost 5 bases, J lost 2 bases, and 21 bases stayed unmatched. The CDR3 region has the DNA TGTGCCAGCAGTTACGATGGACTGAAACCCGGGACAGGTCCCTACGAGCAGTACTTC. Translated: CASSYDGLKPGTGPYEQYF.

V gene TRBV7-9 combines with J gene TRBJ2-4; D might be TRBD1 (5 bases). The germline CDR1 and CDR2 sequences are SEHNR and FQNEAQ (reference sequence). This CDR3 is 15 amino acids long. V lost 2 bases to trimming and J lost 5 bases, with 13 bases between them. The CDR3 DNA reads TGTGCCAGCAGCTTAAGAATAGGGGTCGAAAACATTCAGTACTTC. Residues: CASSLRIGVENIQYF.

The chain uses TRBV5-1 and TRBJ1-6; unclear D gene. Per germline, CDR1 SGHRS and CDR2 YFSETQ. V gave up 2 bases and J gave up 9 bases, with 12 bases separating them. The CDR3 sequence is 14 residues long. CDR3 amino acids: CASSLPGGGSPLHF. The CDR3 DNA is TGCGCCAGCAGCTTACCGGGAGGCGGTTCACCCCTCCACTTT.

The chain is built from TRBV27 and TRBJ2-7; D is possibly TRBD1 (5 bases). CDR3 length equals 14 residues. Germline-derived CDR1 and CDR2 are MNHEY and SMNVEV (reference sequence). Between the trimmed V and J ends, which lost 5 bases and 1 base, there was a span of 12 bases. CDR3 in amino acids: CASSPRQPSYEQYF. The CDR3 DNA follows: TGTGCCAGCAGTCCGCGACAGCCTTCCTACGAGCAGTACTTC.

The gene calls are TRBV7-2 and TRBJ1-5; weak D call: TRBD1 (5 bases). The length of the CDR3 is 17 residues. The V end was cut by 2 bases, the J end by 3 bases, with 17 bases between. CDR1 is SGHTA, CDR2 FQGNSA, per germline. The CDR3 loop is CASSLTPPGVNNQPQHF. In DNA form, the CDR3 reads TGTGCCAGCAGCTTAACCCCCCCGGGGGTTAACAATCAGCCCCAGCATTTT. Full variable domain (outside the CDR3, taken from reference TRBV7-2 and TRBJ1-5): GAGVSQSPSNKVTEKGKDVELRCDPISGHTALYWYRQSLGQGLEFLIYFQGNSAPDKSGLPSDRFSAERTGGSVSTLTIQRTQQEDSAVYLCASSLTPPGVNNQPQHFGDGTRLSIL.

The chain recombines TRBV9 with TRBJ1-1, with D uncertain. The CDR3 contains 14 residues. V dropped 7 bases and J dropped 3 bases, with 16 bases sitting between them. In germline, CDR1 is SGDLS, CDR2 YYNGEE. The CDR3, as DNA: TGTGCCAGCTCACCGAAAAACAGTTACACTGAAGCTTTCTTT. Encoded protein: CASSPKNSYTEAFF.

The table lists this clone with a count of one. The genes are TRBV5-6 and TRBJ1-2; D perhaps matches TRBD1 (5 bases). The CDR3 covers 12 residues. The germline CDR1 and CDR2 sequences are SGHDT and YYEEEE. V lost 6 bases, J lost 3 bases, and 9 bases lay in between. The CDR3 spells CASKGLDYGYTF. The CDR3 coding sequence is TGTGCCAGCAAGGGGCTTGACTATGGCTACACCTTC.

The chain employs TRBV7-9 and TRBJ2-3; 7 nucleotides line up with TRBD2. Germline loops: CDR1 SEHNR, CDR2 FQNEAQ (reference sequence). The CDR3 runs 16 residues. With 5 bases clipped from V and 3 bases from J, the junction kept 11 bases outside the gene matches. The CDR3 spells CASSHLADGPTDTQYF. The CDR3 DNA reads as TGTGCCAGCAGCCATCTAGCGGACGGACCTACAGATACGCAGTATTTT.

The CDR3 reads CASSATPEGGGSYGYTF. As DNA, the CDR3 is TGTGCCAGCAGCGCTACCCCGGAGGGGGGGGGTTCCTATGGCTACACCTTC. The chain employs TRBV5-6 and TRBJ1-2, with D maybe TRBD1 (6 bases). The CDR3 is 17 amino acids. Trimming cost V 4 bases and J 4 bases, with 23 bases left between them. Germline V gene sequence: CDR1 SGHDT, CDR2 YYEEEE.

The V and J genes are TRBV6-6 and TRBJ2-5; 8 bases map to TRBD1. Germline lookup yields CDR1 MNHNY and CDR2 SVGAGI (reference sequence). CDR3 length: 12 amino acids. With 6 bases clipped from V and 5 bases from J, the junction kept 2 bases outside the gene matches. This CDR3 is CASSGQGETQYF. CDR3 nucleotide sequence: TGTGCCAGCAGCGGACAGGGTGAGACCCAGTACTTC.

The chain carries TRBV9 and TRBJ2-1, with 7 bases that match TRBD2. Looked up from germline, CDR1 is SGDLS and CDR2 is YYNGEE. The CDR3 spans 16 residues. J lost 0 bases, V lost 0 bases, and 3 bases had no gene match. Here the CDR3 DNA reads TGTGCCAGCAGCGTAGTTGGCGGGGGCTCCTACAATGAGCAGTTCTTC. Its protein product is CASSVVGGGSYNEQFF.

This CDR3 is CASSLSVQGRAFF. CDR3 DNA sequence: TGTGCCAGCAGCTTATCGGTACAGGGACGAGCTTTCTTT. This chain uses TRBV7-3 with TRBJ1-1, with D possibly matching TRBD1 (6 bases). Trimming removed 2 bases from V and 10 bases from J, with 14 bases in between. The CDR3 extends over 13 amino acids. Germline V CDR1 and CDR2: SGHTA, FQGTGA.

This clone occurred once. V and J are TRBV5-1 and TRBJ1-1; TRBD1 might be the D (5 bases). V lost 0 bases to trimming and J lost 3 bases, with 12 bases between them. This CDR3 spans 15 amino acids. Germline V lookup: CDR1 SGHRS, CDR2 YFSETQ. The CDR3 reads CASSLVGGYYTEAFF. Written as DNA, the CDR3 is TGCGCCAGCAGCTTGGTTGGGGGGTATTACACTGAAGCTTTCTTT. Full variable domain (remainder filled in from reference TRBV5-1 and TRBJ1-1): KAGVTQTPRYLIKTRGQQVTLSCSPISGHRSVSWYQQTPGQGLQFLFEYFSETQRNKGNFPGRFSGRQFSNSRSEMNVSTLELGDSALYLCASSLVGGYYTEAFFGQGTRLTVV.

The rearrangement links TRBV2 to TRBJ2-3, with 8 positions matching TRBD1. Trimming cost V 6 bases and J 3 bases; bases outside gene matches: 5. CDR1 is SNHLY, CDR2 FYNNEI, per germline. The CDR3 loop spans 14 amino acids. The CDR3 sequence: CASRHDRGTDTQYF. For the CDR3, the DNA is TGTGCCAGCAGACACGACAGGGGTACAGATACGCAGTATTTT.

This chain connects TRBV14 to TRBJ1-1; the match to TRBD1 covers 8 bases. The CDR3 covers 17 residues. The V segment lost 3 bases and the J segment 3 bases; nucleotides outside the gene matches: 12. CDR1 is SGHDN, CDR2 FVKESK, per germline. The CDR3: CASSHPGQAGRHTEAFF. The DNA of the CDR3 is TGTGCCAGCAGCCACCCGGGACAGGCAGGTAGACACACTGAAGCTTTCTTT.

The chain recombines TRBV11-2 with TRBJ2-7; D perhaps matches TRBD1 (5 bases). Trimming took off 5 bases at V and 4 bases at J, with 9 bases between the two ends. The germline CDR1 and CDR2 sequences are SGHAT and FQNNGV. The CDR3 spans 12 residues. The CDR3 nucleotides read TGTGCCAGCAGCCCGAAGGGGTACGAGCAGTACTTC. Encoded protein: CASSPKGYEQYF. Filled out from reference TRBV11-2 and TRBJ2-7, the complete variable domain reads EAGVAQSPRYKIIEKRQSVAFWCNPISGHATLYWYQQILGQGPKLLIQFQNNGVVDDSQLPKDRFSAERLKGVDSTLKIQPAKLEDSAVYLCASSPKGYEQYFGPGTRLTVT.

V usage is TRBV7-2 and J usage is TRBJ1-2, with D maybe TRBD1 (6 bases). CDR3 size: 15 residues. Germline V gene lookup returns CDR1 SGHTA and CDR2 FQGNSA. V gave up 3 bases and J gave up 7 bases, with 18 bases separating them. The CDR3 DNA sequence: TGTGCCAGCAGCTTTATACAGGGTCGGAGCGGTGGCTACACCTTC. As protein: CASSFIQGRSGGYTF. The complete variable domain, with remaining parts taken from reference TRBV7-2 and TRBJ1-2, reads GAGVSQSPSNKVTEKGKDVELRCDPISGHTALYWYRQSLGQGLEFLIYFQGNSAPDKSGLPSDRFSAERTGGSVSTLTIQRTQQEDSAVYLCASSFIQGRSGGYTFGSGTRLTVV.

The chain recombines TRBV2 with TRBJ2-5; D remains ambiguous. This CDR3 spans 14 amino acids. The germline V gene has CDR1 SNHLY and CDR2 FYNNEI. V was cut by 5 bases and J by 1 base, with 11 bases left in between. CDR3 coding DNA: TGTGCCAGCAGTCCGGAGCTAGGCCAAGAGACCCAGTACTTC. Translated, it gives CASSPELGQETQYF.

V gene TRBV4-1 combines with J gene TRBJ2-3; D ambiguous. From germline, CDR1 is MGHRA and CDR2 YSYEKL. Trimming shortened V by 8 bases and J by 1 base, and 16 bases separated the two germline ends. The CDR3 has 15 residues. The CDR3 DNA reads as TGCGCCAGCCATAGGCCGAGGTGGGGCACAGATACGCAGTATTTT. It codes for CASHRPRWGTDTQYF.

The chain joins TRBV19 to TRBJ1-4; D is perhaps TRBD1 (6 bases). Trimming removed 2 bases from V and 5 bases from J, with 21 bases in between. The CDR3 runs 18 residues. Germline CDR1 and CDR2: LNHDA and SQIVND (reference sequence). CDR3 sequence: CASSIFGFAGASNEKLFF. For the CDR3, the DNA is TGTGCCAGTAGTATATTTGGGTTTGCGGGGGCCTCCAATGAAAAACTGTTTTTT. The entire variable domain, with the rest obtained from reference TRBV19 and TRBJ1-4, is as follows: DGGITQSPKYLFRKEGQNVTLSCEQNLNHDAMYWYRQDPGQGLRLIYYSQIVNDFQKGDIAEGYSVSREKKESFPLTVTSAQKNPTAFYLCASSIFGFAGASNEKLFFGSGTQLSVL.

The rearrangement links TRBV7-2 to TRBJ1-2; 8 bases map to TRBD1. Germline-derived CDR1 and CDR2 are SGHTA and FQGNSA. The CDR3 consists of 15 residues. J gave up 7 bases and V 5 bases, and 12 bases lay outside the gene matches. CDR3 DNA: TGTGCCAGCAGCACCGGACAGGGAGAGGGGGCTGGCTACACCTTC. Encoded protein: CASSTGQGEGAGYTF.

The V gene is TRBV27, the J gene TRBJ1-6; a possible D gene is TRBD1 (6 bases). Germline V gene lookup returns CDR1 MNHEY and CDR2 SMNVEV (reference sequence). CDR3 size: 15 residues. Trimming removed 5 bases at V and 7 bases at J, with 15 bases between. The CDR3 DNA follows: TGTGCCAGCAGTCCCCGGAGGACAGAAAATTCACCCCTCCACTTT. This encodes CASSPRRTENSPLHF.

Of note for this clone: One end of the junction fails to match germline, which may point to a read error. The V call is TRBV13, the J call TRBJ2-3, with D uncertain. CDR3 length: 11 amino acids. Germline assignment: CDR1 PRHDT and CDR2 FYEKMQ (reference sequence). CDR3 residues: CASSPPPDFTF. The CDR3 DNA reads as TGTGCCAGCAGCCCCCCACCCGACTTTACGTTT.

The CDR3 region is CATKQGANQPQHF. Here the CDR3 DNA reads TGTGCCACCAAACAGGGGGCTAATCAGCCCCAGCATTTT. The V and J genes are TRBV6-1 and TRBJ1-5, with 9 bases that match TRBD1. With 10 bases clipped from V and 4 bases from J, the junction kept 5 bases outside the gene matches. This CDR3 contains 13 residues. Per germline, CDR1 MNHNS and CDR2 SASEGT.